This is a list of T cell receptor beta chains from one sample in a study of post-analysis software for immune sequencing data. Each CDR3 protein gets one entry after TCRdb re-called the PCR reads with MiXCR. The sample consists of roughly 600,000 distinct CDR3 sequences, about 40% of them appearing once. The specimen sequenced was blood. The receptors come from a girl aged 10 to 17 with multiple sclerosis. Both conserved end residues are part of each CDR3. A D gene is named only where the DNA matches it firmly. The size entry is marked missing in some rows and otherwise reads once, few, many or a size class.

J gene: TRBJ2-3; D gene: TRBD2; V gene: TRBV5-1; clone size: -; CDR3 protein: CASSLVAMTSGRRTDTQYF; CDR3 DNA: TGCGCCAGCAGCTTGGTGGCCATGACTAGCGGGAGGCGCACAGATACGCAGTATTTT
J gene: TRBJ1-2; D gene: -; V gene: TRBV20-1; clone size: few; CDR3 protein: CSAASGAGYGYTF; CDR3 DNA: TGCAGTGCGGCTTCGGGGGCGGGATATGGCTACACCTTC
J gene: TRBJ2-5; D gene: -; V gene: TRBV12-3/TRBV12-4; clone size: -; CDR3 protein: CASSFSRRDPGEPYF; CDR3 DNA: TGTGCCAGCAGTTTTAGCCGGCGAGACCCTGGAGAGCCGTACTTC
J gene: TRBJ2-3; D gene: -; V gene: TRBV6-2/TRBV6-3; clone size: few; CDR3 protein: CASSVIESGPSTDTQYF; CDR3 DNA: TGTGCCAGCAGTGTAATCGAGAGCGGTCCAAGCACAGATACGCAGTATTTT
J gene: TRBJ2-1; D gene: -; V gene: TRBV7-9; clone size: -; CDR3 protein: CASSPYLRQTSYNEQFF; CDR3 DNA: TGTGCCAGCAGCCCCTATCTTCGACAGACCTCCTACAATGAGCAGTTCTTC
J gene: TRBJ2-3; D gene: TRBD2; V gene: TRBV29-1; clone size: -; CDR3 protein: CSVEASGRSDTQYF; CDR3 DNA: TGCAGCGTTGAGGCTAGCGGGAGGTCAGATACGCAGTATTTT
J gene: TRBJ2-1; D gene: -; V gene: TRBV3-1; clone size: -; CDR3 protein: CASSQGSEQFF; CDR3 DNA: TGTGCCAGCAGCCAGGGGTCTGAGCAGTTCTTC
J gene: TRBJ1-2; D gene: TRBD1; V gene: TRBV24-1; clone size: -; CDR3 protein: CATSDSGQANGYTF; CDR3 DNA: TGTGCCACCAGTGATTCTGGACAGGCAAATGGCTACACCTTC
J gene: TRBJ1-2; D gene: -; V gene: TRBV27; clone size: few; CDR3 protein: CASSLNLQGNYGYTF; CDR3 DNA: TGTGCCAGCAGTCTAAACCTGCAAGGGAACTATGGCTACACCTTC
J gene: TRBJ1-2; D gene: -; V gene: TRBV5-5; clone size: once; CDR3 protein: CASSPWAVDYGYTF; CDR3 DNA: TGTGCCAGCAGCCCATGGGCCGTCGACTATGGCTACACCTTC
J gene: TRBJ2-1; D gene: -; V gene: TRBV11-2; clone size: -; CDR3 protein: CASSPSRAYNEQFF; CDR3 DNA: TGTGCCAGCAGCCCCAGCCGGGCCTACAATGAGCAGTTCTTC
J gene: TRBJ2-1; D gene: -; V gene: TRBV4-2; clone size: -; CDR3 protein: CASSPNMGGLHNEQFF; CDR3 DNA: TGTGCCAGCAGCCCGAACATGGGCGGGCTTCACAATGAGCAGTTCTTC
J gene: TRBJ2-5; D gene: -; V gene: TRBV29-1; clone size: -; CDR3 protein: CSVRPPEETQYF; CDR3 DNA: TGCAGCGTAAGACCCCCCGAAGAGACCCAGTACTTC
J gene: TRBJ1-2; D gene: TRBD1; V gene: TRBV7-9; clone size: -; CDR3 protein: CASSTGGDYGYTF; CDR3 DNA: TGTGCCAGCAGCACAGGGGGCGACTATGGCTACACCTTC
J gene: TRBJ2-7; D gene: -; V gene: TRBV20-1; clone size: -; CDR3 protein: CSAQTGLSEQYF; CDR3 DNA: TGCAGTGCCCAGACAGGTTTGAGCGAGCAGTACTTC
J gene: TRBJ2-7; D gene: -; V gene: TRBV6-1; clone size: few; CDR3 protein: CASNHIYEQYF; CDR3 DNA: TGTGCCAGCAACCACATCTACGAGCAGTACTTC
J gene: TRBJ1-5; D gene: -; V gene: TRBV20-1; clone size: -; CDR3 protein: CSARVGSDSNRPQHF; CDR3 DNA: TGCAGTGCTAGAGTGGGGTCAGATTCTAATCGGCCCCAGCATTTT
J gene: TRBJ1-5; D gene: -; V gene: TRBV29-1; clone size: -; CDR3 protein: CSVDNQPQHF; CDR3 DNA: TGCAGCGTTGACAATCAGCCCCAGCATTTT
J gene: TRBJ1-1; D gene: -; V gene: TRBV29-1; clone size: -; CDR3 protein: CSVGLGANTEAFF; CDR3 DNA: TGCAGCGTCGGGCTCGGGGCTAACACTGAAGCTTTCTTT
J gene: TRBJ2-7; D gene: -; V gene: TRBV29-1; clone size: many; CDR3 protein: CSVEERGYEQYF; CDR3 DNA: TGCAGCGTTGAAGAAAGGGGCTACGAGCAGTACTTC
J gene: TRBJ2-5; D gene: TRBD2; V gene: TRBV5-6; clone size: few; CDR3 protein: CASSLAGGRGETQYF; CDR3 DNA: TGTGCCAGCAGCTTGGCCGGCGGGAGGGGGGAGACCCAGTACTTC
J gene: TRBJ1-6; D gene: -; V gene: TRBV19; clone size: -; CDR3 protein: CASRVWERRANSPLHF; CDR3 DNA: TGTGCCAGTAGAGTATGGGAACGCAGGGCTAATTCACCCCTCCACTTT
J gene: TRBJ2-1; D gene: -; V gene: TRBV12-3/TRBV12-4; clone size: -; CDR3 protein: CASASPGGNEQFF; CDR3 DNA: TGTGCCAGCGCGTCTCCGGGTGGGAATGAGCAGTTCTTC
J gene: TRBJ2-7; D gene: -; V gene: TRBV7-9; clone size: -; CDR3 protein: CASSPTGRPDEQYF; CDR3 DNA: TGTGCCAGCAGCCCGACGGGCCGCCCCGACGAGCAGTACTTC
J gene: TRBJ2-3; D gene: TRBD2; V gene: TRBV4-2; clone size: -; CDR3 protein: CASSQTTKREGPGTQYF; CDR3 DNA: TGTGCCAGCAGCCAGACCACCAAGCGGGAGGGCCCAGGTACGCAGTATTTT
J gene: TRBJ1-6; D gene: -; V gene: TRBV12-3/TRBV12-4; clone size: -; CDR3 protein: CASSFRVNSPLHF; CDR3 DNA: TGTGCCAGCAGTTTCAGGGTTAATTCACCCCTCCACTTT
J gene: TRBJ2-7; D gene: -; V gene: TRBV20-1; clone size: -; CDR3 protein: CSASGPSGPSYEQYF; CDR3 DNA: TGCAGTGCTAGTGGCCCGAGCGGGCCCTCCTACGAGCAGTACTTC
J gene: TRBJ1-5; D gene: TRBD1; V gene: TRBV12-3/TRBV12-4; clone size: -; CDR3 protein: CASSPGTGVLSNQPQHF; CDR3 DNA: TGTGCCAGCAGCCCCGGGACAGGAGTCTTGAGCAATCAGCCCCAGCATTTT
J gene: TRBJ2-1; D gene: TRBD2; V gene: TRBV9; clone size: few; CDR3 protein: CASSVGPRGLAGVGNEQFF; CDR3 DNA: TGTGCCAGCAGCGTAGGTCCCCGCGGACTAGCGGGAGTGGGCAATGAGCAGTTCTTC
J gene: TRBJ2-1; D gene: TRBD2; V gene: TRBV11-1; clone size: few; CDR3 protein: CASSLATSGTYNEQFF; CDR3 DNA: TGTGCCAGCAGCTTAGCGACTAGCGGCACCTACAATGAGCAGTTCTTC
J gene: TRBJ2-7; D gene: TRBD1; V gene: TRBV10-3; clone size: few; CDR3 protein: CAIRGDSYYEQYF; CDR3 DNA: TGTGCCATCAGGGGGGACAGTTATTACGAGCAGTACTTC
J gene: TRBJ1-4; D gene: -; V gene: TRBV7-9; clone size: -; CDR3 protein: CASSPQVVGKLFF; CDR3 DNA: TGTGCCAGCAGCCCACAGGTCGTCGGAAAACTGTTTTTT
J gene: TRBJ2-3; D gene: -; V gene: TRBV3-1; clone size: -; CDR3 protein: CASSQGAVTSTDTQYF; CDR3 DNA: TGTGCCAGCAGCCAAGGAGCGGTAACTAGCACAGATACGCAGTATTTT
J gene: TRBJ2-7; D gene: -; V gene: TRBV6-6; clone size: -; CDR3 protein: CASSYPAGALSYEQYF; CDR3 DNA: TGTGCCAGCAGTTACCCGGCGGGGGCTCTTTCCTACGAGCAGTACTTC
J gene: TRBJ2-7; D gene: TRBD2; V gene: TRBV29-1; clone size: -; CDR3 protein: CSVVISGAYPSYEQYF; CDR3 DNA: TGCAGCGTTGTTATTAGCGGGGCCTACCCCTCCTACGAGCAGTACTTC
J gene: TRBJ2-7; D gene: -; V gene: TRBV12-3/TRBV12-4; clone size: -; CDR3 protein: CASTTWGGNYEQYF; CDR3 DNA: TGTGCCAGCACCACATGGGGGGGCAACTACGAGCAGTACTTC
J gene: TRBJ2-3; D gene: TRBD2; V gene: TRBV20-1; clone size: -; CDR3 protein: CSASGDLAGYTDTQYF; CDR3 DNA: TGCAGTGCTAGTGGGGATCTAGCGGGTTACACAGATACGCAGTATTTT
J gene: TRBJ1-1; D gene: -; V gene: TRBV12-3/TRBV12-4; clone size: -; CDR3 protein: CANSRPPWKAFF; CDR3 DNA: TGTGCCAACAGTCGACCCCCTTGGAAAGCTTTCTTT
J gene: TRBJ2-1; D gene: TRBD2; V gene: TRBV4-1; clone size: -; CDR3 protein: CASAISGAYYNEQFF; CDR3 DNA: TGCGCCAGCGCCATCAGCGGGGCCTATTACAATGAGCAGTTCTTC
J gene: TRBJ2-5; D gene: -; V gene: TRBV7-2; clone size: -; CDR3 protein: CASSLHPPGVGEETQYF; CDR3 DNA: TGTGCCAGCAGCTTACATCCCCCCGGGGTTGGTGAGGAGACCCAGTACTTC